Reported below is one TCR beta chain. This record belongs to a study of control samples from healthy donors and cancer patients. The repertoire was sequenced with immunoSEQ multiplex PCR; TCRdb's copy has only in-frame clones and lacks some. The sample includes 150,000 to 200,000 clones, around 89% of them seen just once. Sequenced material: blood. The receptor comes from a woman aged 50 to 60 in good health.

The CDR3 is CASKSLDSYGYTF. The CDR3 DNA is TGTGCCAGTAAATCCTTGGACAGTTATGGCTACACCTTC. The chain recombines TRBV27 with TRBJ1-2, with D possibly being TRBD1 (6 bases). V was trimmed by 9 bases and J by 5 bases, leaving 16 bases between them. The V gene's germline CDR1 is MNHEY and CDR2 SMNVEV (reference sequence). This CDR3 has 13 residues.